This paragraph reports one TCR beta chain. This clone appeared many times. Its cognate antigen has yet to be identified. This entry belongs to a study of T cell clonality in common variable immunodeficiency (dated by TCRdb to about 2015). The paper's findings and limits, for the study overall: Reportedly, TCRbeta sequences from CVID had fewer deletions and N-nucleotide insertions, and highly modified clones with 13 or more V deletions were absent from CVID. Even though DNA input was the same, control samples had an average of about 90,000 unique sequences each, compared with approximately 30,000 in CVID samples. Fewer TCRbeta clones were shared among CVID subjects than among healthy controls (p < 0.0001). Compared with healthy controls, CVID subjects showed increased TCRbeta clonality (t-test p = 0.018), a feature most characteristic of about a third of subjects. Correlations of repertoire features with clinical complications were constrained by heterogeneity among patients within the CVID cohort. According to the authors, finding the cause of the higher clonality in CVID would require sequencing the repertoires of T cell subpopulations.

Both CVID patients and healthy controls were predominantly of Caucasian heritage. Heparinized peripheral whole blood samples of about 5 to 9 ml were collected from each donor. Genomic DNA from adults with common variable immune deficiency (CVID) and from healthy adult controls was used to sequence TCRbeta CDR3 repertoires. The control group was made up of 22 healthy adult volunteers (roughly ten male and about twelve female) whose ages ranged from roughly 23 to 70 years, with a mean age of about 35. Diluted blood was density-centrifuged over Hypaque 1077 or Ficoll-Paque to isolate peripheral blood mononuclear cells. Genomic DNA was obtained from unsorted mononuclear cells through either Qiagen column purification or a centrifugation-based method. For sequencing, equivalent amounts of genomic DNA were input from CVID and control samples. For every sample, a 60 bp segment covering the rearranged TCRbeta CDR3 region was amplified and then sequenced. The immunoSEQ assay, a bias-corrected multiplex PCR combined with high-throughput sequencing, was used to amplify TCRbeta. Turning to the authors' computational methods: Every unique nucleotide sequence counted as a clone and was annotated with V, D and J genes, copy number and frequency. Sequences were labeled productive if in frame, and non-productive if out of frame or containing stop codons. As previously described, clonality was calculated on the basis of Shannon's entropy. The predicted amino acid sequences of productive clones were used to derive mean CDR3 Kyte-Doolittle hydropathy. Hierarchical clustering of scaled V gene usage was performed with the R hclust function using Manhattan distance and complete linkage. Sharing of clones by CDR3 amino acid sequence was evaluated through resampling of 12 repertoires per group over 100 rounds. Repertoires were searched for approximately 70 published EBV-specific and approximately 240 published CMV-specific TCRbeta sequences. Analysis left out a couple of CVID samples that produced under 10,000 sequences, so 35 to 50 CVID repertoires remained. Not all clones reach the TCRdb copy of this immuneACCESS table, which keeps in-frame sequences only. Checked studies attribute under half of the gap to unresolved V genes and leave the rest unexplained. D and trimming were read from the DNA, whereas the V and J calls and clone size are those reported in that table. The sample records tens of thousands of clones, none occurring a single time. Roughly 5.3% of the sample rests with the top ten.

Sequencing was carried out using peripheral blood mononuclear cells. This clonotype originated in a person aged 18-69 years in good health.

The CDR3 DNA, read in part, is TGTGCCAGCAGCTTGGGGACTAATAATGAG. It specifies CASSLGTNNE. Given in full, the CDR3 is CASSLGTNNEQFF. This chain is built from TRBV7-2 and TRBJ2-1; 7 central bases correspond to TRBD2. The CDR3 end lies 3 residues beyond the end of the read and is filled in from the germline J gene. CDR1 and CDR2, per the germline V gene, are SGHTA and FQGNSA. Clipping removes 3 bases from V and 7 bases from J, with 3 as the unmatched junction base count. Inclusive of the bounding cysteine and phenylalanine, the CDR3 is 13 residues long. Sequencing covers 30 bases of the CDR3, shown here with the frame starting at base 1. The CDR3 plus the reference TRBV7-2 and TRBJ2-1 genes for the other parts give the full variable domain: GAGVSQSPSNKVTEKGKDVELRCDPISGHTALYWYRQSLGQGLEFLIYFQGNSAPDKSGLPSDRFSAERTGGSVSTLTIQRTQQEDSAVYLCASSLGTNNEQFFGPGTRLTVL.